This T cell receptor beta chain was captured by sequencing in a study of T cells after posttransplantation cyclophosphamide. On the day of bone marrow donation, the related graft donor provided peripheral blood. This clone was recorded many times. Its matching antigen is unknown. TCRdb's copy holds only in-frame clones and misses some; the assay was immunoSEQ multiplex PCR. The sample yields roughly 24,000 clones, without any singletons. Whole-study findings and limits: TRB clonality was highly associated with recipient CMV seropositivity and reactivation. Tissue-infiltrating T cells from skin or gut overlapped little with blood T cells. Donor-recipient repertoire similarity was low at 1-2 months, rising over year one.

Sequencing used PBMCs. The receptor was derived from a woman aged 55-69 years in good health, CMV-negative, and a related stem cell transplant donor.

The CDR3 DNA is TGTGCCAGTAGTCAACAGGGGGCCGTAGCCAAAAACATTCAGTACTTC. The encoded protein is CASSQQGAVAKNIQYF. The V call is TRBV19, the J call TRBJ2-4; 9 positions match TRBD1. V lost 5 bases, J lost 0 bases, and 5 bases stayed unmatched. The CDR3 covers 16 residues. Per the germline V gene, CDR1 is LNHDA and CDR2 is SQIVND (reference sequence). The variable domain in full, with the rest retrieved from reference TRBV19 and TRBJ2-4, is DGGITQSPKYLFRKEGQNVTLSCEQNLNHDAMYWYRQDPGQGLRLIYYSQIVNDFQKGDIAEGYSVSREKKESFPLTVTSAQKNPTAFYLCASSQQGAVAKNIQYFGAGTRLSVL.